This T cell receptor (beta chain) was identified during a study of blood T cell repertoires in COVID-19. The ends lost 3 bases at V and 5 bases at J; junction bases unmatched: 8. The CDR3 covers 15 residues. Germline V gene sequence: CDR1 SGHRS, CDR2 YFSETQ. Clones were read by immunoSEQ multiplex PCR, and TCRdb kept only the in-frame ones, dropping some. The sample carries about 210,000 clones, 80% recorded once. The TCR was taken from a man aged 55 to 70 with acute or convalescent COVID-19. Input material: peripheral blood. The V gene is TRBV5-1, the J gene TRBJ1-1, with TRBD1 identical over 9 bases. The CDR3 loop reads CASSSDDRGWTEAFF. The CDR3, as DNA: TGCGCCAGCAGCTCGGACGACAGGGGGTGGACTGAAGCTTTCTTT.